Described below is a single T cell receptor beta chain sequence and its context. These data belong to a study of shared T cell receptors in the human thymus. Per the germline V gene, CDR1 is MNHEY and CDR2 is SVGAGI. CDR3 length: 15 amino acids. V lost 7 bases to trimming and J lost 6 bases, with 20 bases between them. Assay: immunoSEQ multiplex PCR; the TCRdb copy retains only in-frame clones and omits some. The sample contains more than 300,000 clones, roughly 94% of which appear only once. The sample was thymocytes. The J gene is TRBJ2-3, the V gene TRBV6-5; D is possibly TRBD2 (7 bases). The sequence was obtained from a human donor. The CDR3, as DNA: TGTGCCAGCACTACAGGAGGGGGAGGGCCGGATACGCAGTATTTT. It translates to CASTTGGGGPDTQYF.